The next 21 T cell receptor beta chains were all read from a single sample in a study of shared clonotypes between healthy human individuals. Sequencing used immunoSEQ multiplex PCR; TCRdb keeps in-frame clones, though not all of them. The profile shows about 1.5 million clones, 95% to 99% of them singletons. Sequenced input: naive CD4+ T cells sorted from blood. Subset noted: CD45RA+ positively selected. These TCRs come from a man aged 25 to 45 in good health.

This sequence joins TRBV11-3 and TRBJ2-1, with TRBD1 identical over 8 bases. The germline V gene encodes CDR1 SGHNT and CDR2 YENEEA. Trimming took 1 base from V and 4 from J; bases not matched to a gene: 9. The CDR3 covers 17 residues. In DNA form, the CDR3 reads TGTGCCAGCAGCTTAGCAGGGACAGGCGGTACGTACAATGAGCAGTTCTTC. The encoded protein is CASSLAGTGGTYNEQFF.

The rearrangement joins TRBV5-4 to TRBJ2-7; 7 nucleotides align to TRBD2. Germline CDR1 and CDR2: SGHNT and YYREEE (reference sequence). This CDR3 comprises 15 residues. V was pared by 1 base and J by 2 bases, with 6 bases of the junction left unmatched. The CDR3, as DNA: TGTGCCAGCAGCTTGTCAGCGGGGAAAGCCTACGAGCAGTACTTC. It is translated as CASSLSAGKAYEQYF.

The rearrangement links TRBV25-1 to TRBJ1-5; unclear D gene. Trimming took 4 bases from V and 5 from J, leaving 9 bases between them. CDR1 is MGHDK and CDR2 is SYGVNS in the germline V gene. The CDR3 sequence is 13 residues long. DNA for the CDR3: TGTGCCAGCAGTGCCGGGCCCGATCAGCCCCAGCATTTT. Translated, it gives CASSAGPDQPQHF.

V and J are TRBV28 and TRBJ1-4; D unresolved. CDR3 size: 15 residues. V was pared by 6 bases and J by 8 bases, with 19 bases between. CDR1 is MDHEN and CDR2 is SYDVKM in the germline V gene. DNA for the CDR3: TGTGCCAGCAGCCTGGACCGGGCCTTACAGGAAAAACTGTTTTTT. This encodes CASSLDRALQEKLFF.

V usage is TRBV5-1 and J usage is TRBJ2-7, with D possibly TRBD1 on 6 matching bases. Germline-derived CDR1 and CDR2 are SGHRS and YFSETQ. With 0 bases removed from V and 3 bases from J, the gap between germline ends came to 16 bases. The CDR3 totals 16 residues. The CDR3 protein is CASSLGGWDTHYEQYF. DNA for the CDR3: TGCGCCAGCAGCTTGGGAGGATGGGACACTCACTACGAGCAGTACTTC.

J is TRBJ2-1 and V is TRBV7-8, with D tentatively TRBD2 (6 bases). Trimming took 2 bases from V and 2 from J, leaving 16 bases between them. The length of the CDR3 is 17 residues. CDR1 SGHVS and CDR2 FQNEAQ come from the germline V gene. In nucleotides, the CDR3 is TGTGCCAGCAGCTTACGCGGGACCATTGGGACCTACAATGAGCAGTTCTTC. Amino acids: CASSLRGTIGTYNEQFF.

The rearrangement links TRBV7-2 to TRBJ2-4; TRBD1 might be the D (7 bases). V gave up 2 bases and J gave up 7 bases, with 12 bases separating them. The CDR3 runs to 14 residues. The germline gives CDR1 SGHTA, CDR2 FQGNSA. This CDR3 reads CASSLMAGGNIQYF. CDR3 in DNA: TGTGCCAGCAGCTTAATGGCAGGGGGGAACATTCAGTACTTC. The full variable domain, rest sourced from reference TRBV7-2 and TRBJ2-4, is GAGVSQSPSNKVTEKGKDVELRCDPISGHTALYWYRQSLGQGLEFLIYFQGNSAPDKSGLPSDRFSAERTGGSVSTLTIQRTQQEDSAVYLCASSLMAGGNIQYFGAGTRLSVL.

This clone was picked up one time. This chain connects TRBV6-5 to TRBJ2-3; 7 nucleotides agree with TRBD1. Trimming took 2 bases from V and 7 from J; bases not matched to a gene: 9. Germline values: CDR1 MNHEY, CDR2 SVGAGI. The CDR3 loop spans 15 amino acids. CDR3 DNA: TGTGCCAGCAGTTACACCGGGACAGCTACCCATACGCAGTATTTT. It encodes CASSYTGTATHTQYF.

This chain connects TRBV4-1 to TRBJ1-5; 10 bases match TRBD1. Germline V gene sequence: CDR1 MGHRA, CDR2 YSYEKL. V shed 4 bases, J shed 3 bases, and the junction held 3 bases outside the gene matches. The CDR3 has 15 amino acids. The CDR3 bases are TGCGCCAGCAGCCCCGGGACAGGGGTCAATCAGCCCCAGCATTTT. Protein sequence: CASSPGTGVNQPQHF.

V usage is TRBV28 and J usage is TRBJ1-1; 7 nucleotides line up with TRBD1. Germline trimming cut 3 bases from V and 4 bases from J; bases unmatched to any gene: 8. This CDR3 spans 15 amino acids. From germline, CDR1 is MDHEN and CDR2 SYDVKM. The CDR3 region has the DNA TGTGCCAGCAGTTTCAAGTACAGGGGAGGCACTGAAGCTTTCTTT. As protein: CASSFKYRGGTEAFF.

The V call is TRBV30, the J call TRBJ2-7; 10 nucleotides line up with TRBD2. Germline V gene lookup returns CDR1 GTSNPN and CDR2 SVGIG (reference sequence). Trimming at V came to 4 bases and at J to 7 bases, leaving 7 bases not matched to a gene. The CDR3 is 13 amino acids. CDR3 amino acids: CAWTRAGGSEQYF. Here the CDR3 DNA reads TGTGCCTGGACTCGAGCGGGAGGGAGTGAGCAGTACTTC.

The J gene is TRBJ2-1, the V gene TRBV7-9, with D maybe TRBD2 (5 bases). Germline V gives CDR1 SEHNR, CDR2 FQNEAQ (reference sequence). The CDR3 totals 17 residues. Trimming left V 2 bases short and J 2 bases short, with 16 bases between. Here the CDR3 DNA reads TGTGCCAGCAGCTTAAGCCTACTAGTTTCCCCCTACAATGAGCAGTTCTTC. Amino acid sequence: CASSLSLLVSPYNEQFF.

CDR3 sequence: CASSENGRGGETQYF. DNA of the CDR3: TGTGCCAGCAGTGAAAACGGCAGGGGAGGGGAGACCCAGTACTTC. The rearrangement joins TRBV6-1 to TRBJ2-5, with D perhaps matching TRBD2 (7 bases). Germline assignment: CDR1 MNHNS and CDR2 SASEGT. The V gene lost 2 bases and the J gene lost 5 bases, with 15 bases spanning the gap. The CDR3 covers 15 residues.

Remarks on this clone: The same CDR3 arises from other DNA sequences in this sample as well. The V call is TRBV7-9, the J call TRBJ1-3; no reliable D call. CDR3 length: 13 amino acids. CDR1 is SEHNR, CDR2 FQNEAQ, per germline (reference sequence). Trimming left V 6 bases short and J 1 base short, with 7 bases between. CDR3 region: CASSYGSGNTIYF. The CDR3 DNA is TGTGCCAGCAGTTACGGTTCTGGAAACACCATATATTTT. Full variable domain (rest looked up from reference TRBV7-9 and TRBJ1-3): DTGVSQNPRHKITKRGQNVTFRCDPISEHNRLYWYRQTLGQGPEFLTYFQNEAQLEKSRLLSDRFSAERPKGSFSTLEIQRTEQGDSAMYLCASSYGSGNTIYFGEGSWLTVV.

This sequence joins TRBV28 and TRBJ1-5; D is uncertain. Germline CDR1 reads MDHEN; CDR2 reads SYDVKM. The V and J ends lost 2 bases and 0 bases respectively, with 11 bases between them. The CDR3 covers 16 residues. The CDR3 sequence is CASSLIRVDSNQPQHF. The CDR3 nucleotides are TGTGCCAGCAGTTTAATTAGGGTCGATAGCAATCAGCCCCAGCATTTT.

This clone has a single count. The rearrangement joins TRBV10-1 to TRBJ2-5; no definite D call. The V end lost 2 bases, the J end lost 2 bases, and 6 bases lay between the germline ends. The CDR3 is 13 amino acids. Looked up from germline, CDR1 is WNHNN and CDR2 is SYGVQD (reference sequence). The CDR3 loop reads CASSETLQETQYF. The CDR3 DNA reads TGCGCCAGCAGTGAGACCCTTCAAGAGACCCAGTACTTC.

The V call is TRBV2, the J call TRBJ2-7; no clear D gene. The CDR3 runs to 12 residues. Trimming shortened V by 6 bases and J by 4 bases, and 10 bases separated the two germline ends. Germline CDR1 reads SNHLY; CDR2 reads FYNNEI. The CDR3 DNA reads TGTGCCAGCAGGGAACAGACTTACGAGCAGTACTTC. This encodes CASREQTYEQYF.

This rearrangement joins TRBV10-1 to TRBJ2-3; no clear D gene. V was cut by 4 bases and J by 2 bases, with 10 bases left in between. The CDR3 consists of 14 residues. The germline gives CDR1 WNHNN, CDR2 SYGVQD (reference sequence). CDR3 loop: CASSASPSTDTQYF. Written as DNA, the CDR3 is TGCGCCAGCAGTGCGAGTCCGTCCACAGATACGCAGTATTTT.

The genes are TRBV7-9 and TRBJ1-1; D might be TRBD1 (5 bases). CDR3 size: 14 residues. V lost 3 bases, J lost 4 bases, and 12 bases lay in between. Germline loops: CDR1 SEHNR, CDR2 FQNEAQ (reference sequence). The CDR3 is CASSFQGGGTEAFF. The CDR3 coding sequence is TGTGCCAGCAGCTTTCAGGGTGGAGGCACTGAAGCTTTCTTT. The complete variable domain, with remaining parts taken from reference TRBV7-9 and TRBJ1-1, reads DTGVSQNPRHKITKRGQNVTFRCDPISEHNRLYWYRQTLGQGPEFLTYFQNEAQLEKSRLLSDRFSAERPKGSFSTLEIQRTEQGDSAMYLCASSFQGGGTEAFFGQGTRLTVV.

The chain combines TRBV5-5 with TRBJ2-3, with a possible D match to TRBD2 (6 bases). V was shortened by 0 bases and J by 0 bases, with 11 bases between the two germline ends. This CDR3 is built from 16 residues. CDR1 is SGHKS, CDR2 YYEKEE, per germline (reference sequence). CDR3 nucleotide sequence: TGTGCCAGCAGCTTGGTCCTAGCGTGGAGCACAGATACGCAGTATTTT. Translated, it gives CASSLVLAWSTDTQYF.

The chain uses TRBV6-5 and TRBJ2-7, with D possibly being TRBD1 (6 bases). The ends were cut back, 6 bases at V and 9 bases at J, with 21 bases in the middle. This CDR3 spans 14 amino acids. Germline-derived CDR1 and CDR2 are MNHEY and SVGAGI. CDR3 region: CASSGQRVPFWQYF. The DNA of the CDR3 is TGTGCCAGCAGCGGACAGAGAGTCCCCTTTTGGCAGTACTTC.